These T cell receptor beta chains were read from a single sample in a study of blood T cell repertoires in COVID-19. Assay used: immunoSEQ multiplex PCR; TCRdb lists only in-frame clones, some missing. The data contain about 240,000 clones, 75% to 90% of them singletons. Sequenced material: PBMCs or T cells enriched from blood (not recorded which). The origin of the receptors is a woman in her 40s with acute COVID-19. Both conserved end residues are part of each CDR3.

cdr3_aa cdr3_length v_call
CSVGLAGEGEQFF 13 TRBV29-1
CASSAGNYEQYF 12 TRBV6-5
CASSQSDRTIIYGYTF 16 TRBV13
CASSTTSGSTDTQYF 15 TRBV5-1
CASSQTDRANTEAFF 15 TRBV4-2
CASSLEGGNSPLHF 14 TRBV7-9
CASSPRSSGTQYF 13 TRBV27
CASRGTSNEQFF 12 TRBV7-9
CASSPGTIETQYF 13 TRBV14
CASSDAGAHTPAYGYTF 17 TRBV19
CASSLRGSSSQETQYF 16 TRBV28
CASSFRGLTNTGELFF 16 TRBV11-2
CASSVDPPGGLANEQFF 17 TRBV9
CASSPRPSGWETQYF 15 TRBV18
CASSEWTGESSYNSPLHF 18 TRBV10-1
CASSSIRDSYEQYF 14 TRBV7-9
CASSRGTGGAYGYTF 15 TRBV3-1/TRBV3-2
CASSLTGATYQETQYF 16 TRBV5-5
CASSLVGGAGANVLTF 16 TRBV7-2
CASKREASTDTQYF 14 TRBV7-6
CAWSVGAAEKLFF 13 TRBV30
CATSDSGTGANVLTF 15 TRBV24-1
CASSSLALAASTDTQYF 17 TRBV7-9
CASSHLGQAYNEQFF 15 TRBV4-1
CSVSDRWAEAFF 12 TRBV29-1
CSAAASAVETQYF 13 TRBV29-1
CASSQVKAGGPSGELFF 17 TRBV7-2
CASNRQGSHEQYF 13 TRBV6-5
CASRSDPRGSQYF 13 TRBV7-3
CASSVQQGDTQYF 13 TRBV9
CASSVSGAGGNQPQHF 16 TRBV5-1
CASSLGTSGSIYNEQFF 17 TRBV7-6
CASSLNYGGETQYF 14 TRBV3-1/TRBV3-2
CASSPRTGLYGYTF 14 TRBV6-5
CSASIRVTGELFF 13 TRBV20-1
CASSLEGDRVSYNSPLHF 18 TRBV7-8
CASSSYRGGSYNEQFF 16 TRBV7-9
CASSSPREGGEQFF 14 TRBV11-2
CASSPDRYISYEQYF 15 TRBV11-2
CASSLLMAVDTQYF 14 TRBV7-8
CATSDFNRGGVGTQYF 16 TRBV24-1
CASSINQGEKLFF 13 TRBV19
CASSPTAYGRVDNEQFF 17 TRBV6-6
CSATTGSSEAFF 12 TRBV29-1
CASSAIDSYGYTF 13 TRBV25-1
CASSAGYNEQFF 12 TRBV25-1